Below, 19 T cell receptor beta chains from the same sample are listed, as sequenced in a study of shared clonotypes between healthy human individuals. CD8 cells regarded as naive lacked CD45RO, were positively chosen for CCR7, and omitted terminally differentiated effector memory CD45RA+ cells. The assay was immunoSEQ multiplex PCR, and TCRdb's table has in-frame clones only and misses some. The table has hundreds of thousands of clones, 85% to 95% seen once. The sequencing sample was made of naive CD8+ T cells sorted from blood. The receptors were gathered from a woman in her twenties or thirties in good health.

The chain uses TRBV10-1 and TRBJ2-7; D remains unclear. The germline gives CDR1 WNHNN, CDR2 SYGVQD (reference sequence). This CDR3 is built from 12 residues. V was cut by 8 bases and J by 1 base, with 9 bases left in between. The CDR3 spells CASSGPSYEQYF. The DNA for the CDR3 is TGCGCCAGCTCTGGCCCGTCCTACGAGCAGTACTTC.

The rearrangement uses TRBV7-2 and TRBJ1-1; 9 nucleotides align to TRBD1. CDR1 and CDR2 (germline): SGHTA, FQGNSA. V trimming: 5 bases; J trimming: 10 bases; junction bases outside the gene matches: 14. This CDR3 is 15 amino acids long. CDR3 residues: CASSLPTGGFHGAFF. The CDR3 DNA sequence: TGTGCCAGCAGCCTCCCGACAGGGGGGTTTCATGGAGCTTTCTTT. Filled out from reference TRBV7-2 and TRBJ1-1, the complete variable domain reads GAGVSQSPSNKVTEKGKDVELRCDPISGHTALYWYRQSLGQGLEFLIYFQGNSAPDKSGLPSDRFSAERTGGSVSTLTIQRTQQEDSAVYLCASSLPTGGFHGAFFGQGTRLTVV.

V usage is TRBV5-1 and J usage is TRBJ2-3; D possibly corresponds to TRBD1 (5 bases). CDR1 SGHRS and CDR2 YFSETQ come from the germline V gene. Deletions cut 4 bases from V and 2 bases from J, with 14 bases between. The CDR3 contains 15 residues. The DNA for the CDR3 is TGCGCCAGCAGCACCCAGGGTACCTACACAGATACGCAGTATTTT. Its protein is CASSTQGTYTDTQYF.

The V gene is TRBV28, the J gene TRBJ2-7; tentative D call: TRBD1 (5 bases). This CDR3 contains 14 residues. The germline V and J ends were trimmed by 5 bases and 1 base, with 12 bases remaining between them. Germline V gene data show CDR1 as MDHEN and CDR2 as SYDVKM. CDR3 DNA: TGTGCCAGCAGTCATCTACAGGAGTCCTACGAGCAGTACTTC. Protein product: CASSHLQESYEQYF.

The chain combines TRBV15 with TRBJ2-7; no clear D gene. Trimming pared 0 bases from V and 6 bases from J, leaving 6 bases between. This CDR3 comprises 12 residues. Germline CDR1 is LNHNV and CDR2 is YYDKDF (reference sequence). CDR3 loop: CATSRELAEQYF. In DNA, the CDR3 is TGTGCCACCAGCAGAGAGTTAGCCGAGCAGTACTTC.

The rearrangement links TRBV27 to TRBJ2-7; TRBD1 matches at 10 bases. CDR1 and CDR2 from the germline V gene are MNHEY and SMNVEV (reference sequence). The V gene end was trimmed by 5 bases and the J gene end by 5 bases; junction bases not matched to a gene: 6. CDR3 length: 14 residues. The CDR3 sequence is CASSPGTGAHEQYF. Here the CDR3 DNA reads TGTGCCAGCAGTCCGGGGACAGGGGCCCACGAGCAGTACTTC.

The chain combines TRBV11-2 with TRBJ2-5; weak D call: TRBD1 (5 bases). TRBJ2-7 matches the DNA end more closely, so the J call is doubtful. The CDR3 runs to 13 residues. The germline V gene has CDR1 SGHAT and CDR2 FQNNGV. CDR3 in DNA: TGTGCCAGCACCCTAGACAGTCCCTACGAGCAGTACTTC. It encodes CASTLDSPYEQYF.

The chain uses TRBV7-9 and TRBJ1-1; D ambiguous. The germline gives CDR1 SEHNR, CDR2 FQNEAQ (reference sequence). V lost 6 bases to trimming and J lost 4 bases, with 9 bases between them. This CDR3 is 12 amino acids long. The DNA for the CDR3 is TGTGCCAGCAGTGATTGGGGCACTGAAGCTTTCTTT. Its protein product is CASSDWGTEAFF.

CDR3 sequence (DNA): TGTGCCAGCAGGAGGACAGGGGCCAATCAGCCCCAGCATTTT. Its translation is CASRRTGANQPQHF. The V gene is TRBV27, the J gene TRBJ1-5; TRBD1 matches 9 bases. Germline V gene sequence: CDR1 MNHEY, CDR2 SMNVEV (reference sequence). After removal of 6 bases from V and 3 bases from J, the junction contained 3 bases not matched to a gene. The CDR3 spans 14 residues.

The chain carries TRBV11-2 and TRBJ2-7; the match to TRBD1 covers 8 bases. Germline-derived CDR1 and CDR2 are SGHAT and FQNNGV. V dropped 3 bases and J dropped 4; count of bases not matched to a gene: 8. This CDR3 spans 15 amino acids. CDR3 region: CASSFSPGTGYEQYF. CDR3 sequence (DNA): TGTGCCAGCAGCTTTTCCCCCGGGACAGGATACGAGCAGTACTTC.

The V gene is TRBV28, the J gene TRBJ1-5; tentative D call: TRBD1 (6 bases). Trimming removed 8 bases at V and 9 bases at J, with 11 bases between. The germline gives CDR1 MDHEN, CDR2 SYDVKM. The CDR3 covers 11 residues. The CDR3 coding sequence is TGTGCCAGCGGGGGGCCGGGGCCCCAGCATTTT. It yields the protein CASGGPGPQHF.

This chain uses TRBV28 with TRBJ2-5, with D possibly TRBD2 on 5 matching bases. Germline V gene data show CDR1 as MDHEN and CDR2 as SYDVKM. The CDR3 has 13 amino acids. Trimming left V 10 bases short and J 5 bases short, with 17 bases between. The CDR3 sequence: CATKHGNPETQYF. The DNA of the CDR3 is TGTGCCACCAAACACGGGAACCCCGAGACCCAGTACTTC. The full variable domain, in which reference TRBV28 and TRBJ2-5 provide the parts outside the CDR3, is DVKVTQSSRYLVKRTGEKVFLECVQDMDHENMFWYRQDPGLGLRLIYFSYDVKMKEKGDIPEGYSVSREKKERFSLILESASTNQTSMYLCATKHGNPETQYFGPGTRLLVL.

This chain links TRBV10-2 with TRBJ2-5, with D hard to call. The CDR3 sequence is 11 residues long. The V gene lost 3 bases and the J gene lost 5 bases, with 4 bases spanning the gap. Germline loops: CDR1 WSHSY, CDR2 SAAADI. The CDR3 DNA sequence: TGCGCCAGCAGTGATGGGGAGACCCAGTACTTC. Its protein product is CASSDGETQYF.

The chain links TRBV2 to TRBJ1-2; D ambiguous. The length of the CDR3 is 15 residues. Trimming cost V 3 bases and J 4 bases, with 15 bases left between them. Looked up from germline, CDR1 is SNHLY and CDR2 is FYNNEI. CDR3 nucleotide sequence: TGTGCCAGCAGTGAGTCTGCTACGGGAGCCTATGGCTACACCTTC. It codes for CASSESATGAYGYTF.

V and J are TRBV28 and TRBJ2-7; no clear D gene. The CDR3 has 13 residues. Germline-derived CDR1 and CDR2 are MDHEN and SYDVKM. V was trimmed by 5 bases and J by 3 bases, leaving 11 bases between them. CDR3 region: CASSLQVLYEQYF. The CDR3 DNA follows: TGTGCCAGCAGTCTGCAGGTCCTCTACGAGCAGTACTTC.

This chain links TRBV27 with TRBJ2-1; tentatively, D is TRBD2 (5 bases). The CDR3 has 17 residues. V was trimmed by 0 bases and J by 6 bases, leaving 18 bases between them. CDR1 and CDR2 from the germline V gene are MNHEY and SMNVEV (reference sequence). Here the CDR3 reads CASSLSSVARAFNEQFF. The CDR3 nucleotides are TGTGCCAGCAGTTTATCGTCGGTAGCGCGGGCGTTCAATGAGCAGTTCTTC.

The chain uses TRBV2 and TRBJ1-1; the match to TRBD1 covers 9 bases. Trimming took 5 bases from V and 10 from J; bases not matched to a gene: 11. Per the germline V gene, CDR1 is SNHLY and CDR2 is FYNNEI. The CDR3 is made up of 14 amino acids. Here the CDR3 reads CASSSAGTGLGAFF. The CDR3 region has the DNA TGTGCCAGCAGTTCTGCCGGGACAGGGTTAGGAGCTTTCTTT.

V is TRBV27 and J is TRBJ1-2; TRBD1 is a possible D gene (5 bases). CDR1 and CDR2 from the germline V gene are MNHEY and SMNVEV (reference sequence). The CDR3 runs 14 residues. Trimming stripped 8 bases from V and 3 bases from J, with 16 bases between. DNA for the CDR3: TGTGCCAGCGGGACCCCACTTTCGCACTATGGCTACACCTTC. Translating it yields CASGTPLSHYGYTF.

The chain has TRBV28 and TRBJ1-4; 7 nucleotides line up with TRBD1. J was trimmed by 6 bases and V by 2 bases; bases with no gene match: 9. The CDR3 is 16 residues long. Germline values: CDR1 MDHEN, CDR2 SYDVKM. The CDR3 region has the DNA TGTGCCAGCAGTTTAATCGGGACAGACTATTATGAAAAACTGTTTTTT. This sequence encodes CASSLIGTDYYEKLFF. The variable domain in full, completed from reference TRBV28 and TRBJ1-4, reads DVKVTQSSRYLVKRTGEKVFLECVQDMDHENMFWYRQDPGLGLRLIYFSYDVKMKEKGDIPEGYSVSREKKERFSLILESASTNQTSMYLCASSLIGTDYYEKLFFGSGTQLSVL.